This passage covers 15 T cell receptor beta chains from one sample sequenced in a study of T cell changes during pregnancy in multiple sclerosis. The repertoire was sequenced with immunoSEQ multiplex PCR; TCRdb's copy has only in-frame clones and lacks some. The sample comprises about 72,000 clones, about nine tenths of which are singletons, and under 0.9% rests with the top ten. The sequenced sample was peripheral blood, obtained in the third trimester of pregnancy. The receptors were sampled from a female donor in good health, enrolled as a control in a pregnancy study.

This chain links TRBV7-6 with TRBJ2-2, with 9 bases matching TRBD1. The V and J ends lost 1 base and 4 bases, in that order; junction bases with no gene match: 4. Germline values: CDR1 SGHVS, CDR2 FNYEAQ. CDR3 length: 16 amino acids. The CDR3 loop is CASSLGDRAITGELFF. In DNA, the CDR3 is TGTGCCAGCAGCTTAGGGGACAGGGCAATCACCGGGGAGCTGTTTTTT.

In DNA, the CDR3 is TGTGCCAGCAGTGAAACAGGTTACAAGATGGGCACTGAAGCTTTCTTT. It is translated as CASSETGYKMGTEAFF. The V call is TRBV6-1, the J call TRBJ1-1; D possibly corresponds to TRBD1 (5 bases). CDR3 length: 16 residues. V shed 2 bases and J shed 4 bases, with 17 bases lying between them. Germline V CDR1 and CDR2: MNHNS, SASEGT.

This rearrangement joins TRBV4-1 to TRBJ2-5; 11 nucleotides agree with TRBD2. Germline V gene sequence: CDR1 MGHRA, CDR2 YSYEKL. The length of the CDR3 is 17 residues. Trimming at V came to 2 bases and at J to 4 bases, leaving 9 bases not matched to a gene. The CDR3 nucleotides read TGCGCCAGCAGCCAATATCTAGCGGGAGGCTTAGGAGAGACCCAGTACTTC. This codes for CASSQYLAGGLGETQYF.

J is TRBJ1-2 and V is TRBV9; D remains ambiguous. Germline V lookup: CDR1 SGDLS, CDR2 YYNGEE. This CDR3 has 13 amino acids. V was cut by 3 bases and J by 4 bases, with 10 bases left in between. CDR3 residues: CASSGYAPYGYTF. The CDR3 nucleotides are TGTGCCAGCAGCGGCTATGCTCCCTATGGCTACACCTTC.

The CDR3 bases are TGCGCCAGCAGCCAAGAAGGACTAGCGGGGTCCTACGAGCAGTACTTC. It is translated as CASSQEGLAGSYEQYF. The rearrangement links TRBV4-3 to TRBJ2-7; TRBD2 matches at 12 bases. This CDR3 comprises 16 residues. Unmatched junction bases numbered 1, after V lost 0 bases and J lost 1 base. Germline V gene lookup returns CDR1 LGHNA and CDR2 YSLEER.

This chain connects TRBV15 to TRBJ2-1, with 13 bases that match TRBD2. The CDR3 is 18 residues long. The germline CDR1 and CDR2 sequences are LNHNV and YYDKDF (reference sequence). Trimming removed 5 bases from V and 4 bases from J; junction bases left unmatched: 11. This CDR3 reads CATSAPRLAGGRYNEQFF. As DNA, the CDR3 is TGTGCCACCAGCGCCCCTCGACTAGCGGGAGGCAGATACAATGAGCAGTTCTTC.

V usage is TRBV29-1 and J usage is TRBJ2-1; 9 nucleotides match TRBD2. V lost 2 bases to trimming and J lost 6 bases; unmatched junction nucleotides: 8. CDR1 is SQVTM, CDR2 ANQGSEA, per germline. The length of the CDR3 is 15 residues. The CDR3 region has the DNA TGCAGCGTTGAATTACAGGGCGGGGGGGGCAATGAGCAGTTCTTC. This translates into CSVELQGGGGNEQFF.

The chain employs TRBV6-1 and TRBJ1-4; D might be TRBD1 (6 bases). Trimming pared 6 bases from V and 0 bases from J, leaving 11 bases between. This CDR3 spans 15 amino acids. Germline values: CDR1 MNHNS, CDR2 SASEGT. The DNA of the CDR3 is TGTGCCAGCAGGAGTCAGGGGTCAACTAATGAAAAACTGTTTTTT. It codes for CASRSQGSTNEKLFF.

The chain couples TRBV27 to TRBJ2-7; 14 nucleotides line up with TRBD2. Germline loops: CDR1 MNHEY, CDR2 SMNVEV (reference sequence). The length of the CDR3 is 18 residues. V gave up 0 bases and J gave up 0 bases; unmatched junction bases: 4. Here the CDR3 reads CASSLSWTSGRSSYEQYF. CDR3 in DNA: TGTGCCAGCAGTTTATCCTGGACTAGCGGGAGGAGCTCCTACGAGCAGTACTTC.

This clone was recorded only once. The rearrangement joins TRBV19 to TRBJ2-1; TRBD2 aligns across 9 bases. Unmatched junction bases numbered 18, after V lost 6 bases and J lost 6 bases. This CDR3 has 18 residues. Germline assignment: CDR1 LNHDA and CDR2 SQIVND (reference sequence). The CDR3: CASSRKGTVAGATNEQFF. The CDR3 DNA follows: TGTGCCAGTAGCCGTAAAGGTACCGTAGCGGGAGCTACCAATGAGCAGTTCTTC.

This clone came up once. The chain employs TRBV19 and TRBJ2-1; a weak D match, TRBD2 (6 bases). CDR1 is LNHDA and CDR2 is SQIVND in the germline V gene (reference sequence). V lost 10 bases and J lost 5, with 12 bases in between. The CDR3 is 12 residues long. This CDR3 reads CATQGGNNEQFF. The CDR3 bases are TGTGCCACCCAAGGAGGGAACAATGAGCAGTTCTTC.

The V and J genes are TRBV5-1 and TRBJ2-6; TRBD1 might be the D (6 bases). V lost 1 base, J lost 1 base, and 6 bases lay in between. This CDR3 contains 15 residues. Per germline, CDR1 SGHRS and CDR2 YFSETQ. The CDR3 is CASSLTGSGANVLTF. CDR3 DNA: TGCGCCAGCAGCTTGACAGGGTCTGGGGCCAACGTCCTGACTTTC.

The chain joins TRBV7-2 to TRBJ2-3; 11 positions match TRBD2. V lost 2 bases, J lost 0 bases, and 10 bases stayed unmatched. The germline V gene encodes CDR1 SGHTA and CDR2 FQGNSA. The CDR3 sequence is 19 residues long. CDR3 bases: TGTGCCAGCAGCTTAAGGCGGCTAGCGGGAGGTGCTAGCACAGATACGCAGTATTTT. It specifies CASSLRRLAGGASTDTQYF.

This chain connects TRBV28 to TRBJ2-1, with 9 bases that match TRBD2. CDR3 size: 16 residues. V trimming: 3 bases; J trimming: 5 bases; junction bases outside the gene matches: 8. The germline gives CDR1 MDHEN, CDR2 SYDVKM. This CDR3 is CASSFTGTSSHNEQFF. The CDR3 nucleotides are TGTGCCAGCAGTTTCACCGGGACTAGCAGTCACAATGAGCAGTTCTTC.

The chain recombines TRBV2 with TRBJ2-7; D is possibly TRBD1 (6 bases). The V end was cut by 7 bases, the J end by 0 bases, with 16 bases between. The V gene's germline CDR1 is SNHLY and CDR2 FYNNEI. The CDR3 consists of 15 residues. CDR3 region: CASTPRGTDSYEQYF. The CDR3 region has the DNA TGTGCCAGCACCCCGAGGGGGACGGACTCCTACGAGCAGTACTTC.